This T cell receptor beta chain appears in the sequencing data of a study of CD8 T cells in ankylosing spondylitis. This clonotype was counted many times. The antigen remains unidentified. Broader study findings: Fewer than 10 highly homologous variants formed a TCR beta motif that appeared characteristic of ankylosing spondylitis blood. Relatively rare in peripheral blood, disease-linked clones were also CD8+. Clones linked to disease were reported to show significant enrichment in matched ankylosing spondylitis synovial fluid.

Generation of TCR beta libraries employed quantitative 5'-RACE incorporating molecular barcodes. TCRdb redid the calling of the 5' RACE reads with MiXCR, one entry per CDR3 protein. The sample has 800,000 to 900,000 distinct CDR3 sequences; around 11% are singletons. Sample: blood, either unsorted or a sorted T cell fraction (not recorded which). This TCR came from a male donor with ankylosing spondylitis.

The CDR3 sequence: CSARVTGKDQPQHF. The CDR3 DNA is TGCAGTGCTAGAGTGACAGGGAAGGATCAGCCCCAGCATTTT. The chain uses TRBV20-1 and TRBJ1-5; 7 bases fit TRBD1. The germline gives CDR1 DFQATT, CDR2 SNEGSKA (reference sequence). Trimming at V came to 1 base and at J to 5 bases, leaving 5 bases not matched to a gene. The CDR3 length is 14 residues.